Sequencing of this T cell receptor beta chain was carried out in a study of naive and memory T cell subsets. Whole-study findings and limits: This RNA-based method may be sensitive to activation-related transcript changes.

V was trimmed by 5 bases and J by 1 base, leaving 2 bases between them. Germline values: CDR1 MNHEY, CDR2 SVGAGI. This CDR3 comprises 12 residues. This clonotype was recorded at least ten times. Its matching antigen is unknown. Blood and skin TCR RNA was reverse transcribed with alpha and beta constant primers. Four PCR rounds used nested alpha and beta constant region primers plus the SP2 primer. TCRdb fed the 5' RACE reads into MiXCR, producing one record per CDR3 protein. The table has over 20,000 distinct CDR3 sequences, roughly 25% seen once. Whole blood, roughly 2.5 ml, came from adult healthy volunteers. Cells were not sorted; total RNA input targeted about 1 to 1000 ng.

V gene TRBV6-5 combines with J gene TRBJ2-2; no firm D call. The sequence derives from a female donor in good health. The CDR3 protein is CASSRNTGELFF. In DNA form, the CDR3 reads TGTGCCAGCAGTCGGAACACCGGGGAGCTGTTTTTT.